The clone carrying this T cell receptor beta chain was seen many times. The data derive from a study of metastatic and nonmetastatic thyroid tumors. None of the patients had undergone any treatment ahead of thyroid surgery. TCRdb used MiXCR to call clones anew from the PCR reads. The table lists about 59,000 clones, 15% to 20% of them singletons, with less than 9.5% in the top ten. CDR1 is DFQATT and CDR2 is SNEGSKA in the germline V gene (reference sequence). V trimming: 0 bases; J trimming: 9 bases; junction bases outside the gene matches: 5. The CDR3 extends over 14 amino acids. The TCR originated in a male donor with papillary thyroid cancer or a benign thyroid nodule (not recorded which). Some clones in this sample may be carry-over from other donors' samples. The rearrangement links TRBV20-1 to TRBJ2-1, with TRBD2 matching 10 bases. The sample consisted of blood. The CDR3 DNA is TGCAGTGCTAGAGATCCTAGCGGGAGTCGTGAGCAGTTCTTC. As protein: CSARDPSGSREQFF.